Each of the 22 T cell receptor beta chains below was sequenced from the same sample in a study of blood T cell repertoires in COVID-19. Profiling relied on immunoSEQ multiplex PCR, and the TCRdb table lists in-frame clones only, not all of them. The sample yields just over 250,000 clones, over 75% seen once. Sequencing input: peripheral blood. The receptors were gathered from a woman between 65 and 79 years old with COVID-19, enrolled during active disease.

The J gene is TRBJ2-1, the V gene TRBV19; 7 bases are a match to TRBD1. With 9 bases clipped from V and 7 bases from J, the junction kept 9 bases outside the gene matches. Germline assignment: CDR1 LNHDA and CDR2 SQIVND (reference sequence). The CDR3 contains 13 residues. The chain's CDR3 is CASRQGQANEQFF. The CDR3 bases are TGTGCCAGCAGACAGGGTCAAGCGAATGAGCAGTTCTTC. The full variable domain, in which reference TRBV19 and TRBJ2-1 provide the parts outside the CDR3, is DGGITQSPKYLFRKEGQNVTLSCEQNLNHDAMYWYRQDPGQGLRLIYYSQIVNDFQKGDIAEGYSVSREKKESFPLTVTSAQKNPTAFYLCASRQGQANEQFFGPGTRLTVL.

The chain employs TRBV24-1 and TRBJ2-1; D uncertain. Germline CDR1 reads KGHDR; CDR2 reads SFDVKD. The V gene lost 3 bases and the J gene lost 0 bases, with 11 bases spanning the gap. This CDR3 is built from 16 residues. The CDR3 DNA is TGTGCCACCAGTGATAGAACCCGTAGCTCCTACAATGAGCAGTTCTTC. Translation gives CATSDRTRSSYNEQFF.

CDR3 in DNA: TGTGCCAGCAGCGTAGAGGCTAGCGGGATACTCTTCACCGGGGAGCTGTTTTTT. It translates to CASSVEASGILFTGELFF. The rearrangement uses TRBV9 and TRBJ2-2, with 9 positions matching TRBD2. Germline lookup yields CDR1 SGDLS and CDR2 YYNGEE. The CDR3 contains 18 residues. The J segment lost 4 bases and the V segment lost 0 bases, leaving 10 bases of the junction unmatched.

The rearrangement links TRBV28 to TRBJ2-7; 8 bases are a match to TRBD1. Trimming at V came to 5 bases and at J to 2 bases, leaving 8 bases not matched to a gene. CDR3 length: 15 residues. CDR1 MDHEN and CDR2 SYDVKM come from the germline V gene. The CDR3, as DNA: TGTGCCAGCAGTCTCCGGACAGGGCCCCCCTACGAGCAGTACTTC. Residues: CASSLRTGPPYEQYF.

CDR3 sequence (DNA): TGTGCCAGTGGACAGGGGAATGGAGATACGCAGTATTTT. This gives the protein CASGQGNGDTQYF. This chain connects TRBV6-5 to TRBJ2-3, with TRBD1 matching 9 bases. The CDR3 length is 13 residues. Germline CDR1 reads MNHEY; CDR2 reads SVGAGI. The junction had 6 bases not matched to a gene; V was cut back by 9 bases and J by 5 bases.

V usage is TRBV6-5 and J usage is TRBJ1-2; no clear D gene. Germline CDR1 reads MNHEY; CDR2 reads SVGAGI. Trimming cost V 2 bases and J 5 bases, with 9 bases left between them. The length of the CDR3 is 13 residues. Here the CDR3 reads CASSYEPVYGYTF. DNA for the CDR3: TGTGCCAGCAGTTACGAACCGGTTTATGGCTACACCTTC.

The chain uses TRBV20-1 and TRBJ1-1, with D possibly TRBD1 on 5 matching bases. The CDR3 spans 15 residues. Trimming took 3 bases from V and 1 from J, leaving 15 bases between them. The germline V gene encodes CDR1 DFQATT and CDR2 SNEGSKA (reference sequence). The CDR3 nucleotides read TGCAGTGCTAGTAGGGCGGCCCAGGGGAACACTGAAGCTTTCTTT. It translates to CSASRAAQGNTEAFF.

The rearrangement joins TRBV10-1 to TRBJ1-1; D not resolved. This CDR3 comprises 15 residues. Germline V gene data show CDR1 as WNHNN and CDR2 as SYGVQD (reference sequence). Trimming pared 2 bases from V and 2 bases from J, leaving 12 bases between. The DNA for the CDR3 is TGCGCCAGCAGTGAGGCGACGCGGAAAAACACTGAAGCTTTCTTT. Translated, it gives CASSEATRKNTEAFF.

The chain uses TRBV19 and TRBJ1-1; D not resolved. Deletions cut 7 bases from V and 0 bases from J, with 15 bases between. CDR3 length equals 15 residues. CDR1 and CDR2 (germline): LNHDA, SQIVND (reference sequence). The DNA of the CDR3 is TGTGCCAGTAAGGTGCAGGAGGCAGTGAACACTGAAGCTTTCTTT. Translated, it gives CASKVQEAVNTEAFF.

The chain is built from TRBV5-1 and TRBJ1-2; D is perhaps TRBD1 (6 bases). This CDR3 has 13 residues. CDR1 is SGHRS, CDR2 YFSETQ, per germline. V lost 0 bases and J lost 6, with 9 bases in between. The CDR3 nucleotides read TGCGCCAGCAGCTTGGGGTCAGGGGATGGCTACACCTTC. As protein: CASSLGSGDGYTF.

The rearrangement joins TRBV30 to TRBJ2-7; D ambiguous. Germline CDR1 reads GTSNPN; CDR2 reads SVGIG (reference sequence). This CDR3 comprises 11 residues. V lost 2 bases and J 3 bases, leaving 5 bases between the germline ends. The CDR3 sequence: CAWSFLYEQYF. In DNA, the CDR3 is TGTGCCTGGAGTTTCCTCTACGAGCAGTACTTC.

The gene calls are TRBV6-5 and TRBJ1-6; 9 nucleotides line up with TRBD1. The ends lost 5 bases at V and 7 bases at J; junction bases unmatched: 3. The CDR3 sequence is 14 residues long. The germline V gene encodes CDR1 MNHEY and CDR2 SVGAGI. The CDR3 nucleotides are TGTGCCAGCAGTCGGGACAGGGCGAATTCACCCCTCCACTTT. Its protein product is CASSRDRANSPLHF.

The rearrangement uses TRBV6-5 and TRBJ2-1; 12 bases map to TRBD2. The CDR3 loop spans 14 amino acids. Trimming took 6 bases from V and 4 from J; bases not matched to a gene: 1. Germline lookup yields CDR1 MNHEY and CDR2 SVGAGI. CDR3 nucleotide sequence: TGTGCCAGCAGGACTAGCGGGGGATACAATGAGCAGTTCTTC. Encoded protein: CASRTSGGYNEQFF.

V and J are TRBV19 and TRBJ2-2; D is possibly TRBD2 (5 bases). The CDR3 is 15 residues long. The V end was cut by 3 bases, the J end by 3 bases, with 11 bases between. CDR1 and CDR2 (germline): LNHDA, SQIVND (reference sequence). Here the CDR3 reads CASSIRVEDTGELFF. As DNA, the CDR3 is TGTGCCAGTAGTATTAGGGTGGAGGACACCGGGGAGCTGTTTTTT.

The J gene is TRBJ2-7, the V gene TRBV5-4, with D perhaps TRBD2 (5 bases). The CDR3 consists of 13 residues. Trimming shortened V by 4 bases and J by 3 bases, and 11 bases separated the two germline ends. Per germline, CDR1 SGHNT and CDR2 YYREEE (reference sequence). In DNA form, the CDR3 reads TGTGCCAGCAGCAGGAGAGGGTTCTACGAGCAGTACTTC. Its translation: CASSRRGFYEQYF.

The CDR3 is CATPGPSASYEQYF. The CDR3 nucleotides are TGTGCCACCCCCGGGCCTAGCGCCTCCTACGAGCAGTACTTC. This chain links TRBV18 with TRBJ2-7; D might be TRBD2 (6 bases). In germline, CDR1 is KGHSH, CDR2 LQKENI. V dropped 10 bases and J dropped 0 bases, with 16 bases sitting between them. This CDR3 has 14 residues. Variable domain in full (rest from reference TRBV18 and TRBJ2-7): NAGVMQNPRHLVRRRGQEARLRCSPMKGHSHVYWYRQLPEEGLKFMVYLQKENIIDESGMPKERFSAEFPKEGPSILRIQQVVRGDSAAYFCATPGPSASYEQYFGPGTRLTVT.

The V call is TRBV7-2, the J call TRBJ1-5; D not certain. The V and J ends lost 1 base and 4 bases respectively, with 8 bases between them. The CDR3 has 14 amino acids. Germline V CDR1 and CDR2: SGHTA, FQGNSA. CDR3 DNA sequence: TGTGCCAGCAGCTTAGAATCCGGGAATCAGCCCCAGCATTTT. Its translation is CASSLESGNQPQHF.

V gene TRBV3-1 (or the pseudogene TRBV3-2) combines with J gene TRBJ1-6; weak D call: TRBD1 (5 bases). Germline CDR1 reads LGHDT; CDR2 reads YNNKEL (reference sequence). V lost 1 base to trimming and J lost 11 bases, with 9 bases between them. This CDR3 comprises 13 residues. This CDR3 reads CASSQVSGTPLHF. The CDR3 coding sequence is TGTGCCAGCAGCCAAGTTTCAGGGACACCCCTCCACTTT.

The V and J genes are TRBV11-3 and TRBJ2-2, with D unclear. Trimming pared 3 bases from V and 4 bases from J, leaving 9 bases between. Germline assignment: CDR1 SGHNT and CDR2 YENEEA. The CDR3 is 14 residues long. The CDR3 protein is CASSLESATGELFF. DNA of the CDR3: TGTGCCAGCAGCTTGGAGTCGGCCACCGGGGAGCTGTTTTTT.

The J gene is TRBJ2-5, the V gene TRBV18; weak D call: TRBD1 (7 bases). Trimming cost V 4 bases and J 0 bases, with 12 bases left between them. CDR3 length: 15 residues. Per germline, CDR1 KGHSH and CDR2 LQKENI. The CDR3 DNA reads as TGTGCCAGCTCACGGAGGGACAGCAACCAAGAGACCCAGTACTTC. Translation gives CASSRRDSNQETQYF.

The chain carries TRBV7-2 and TRBJ2-5; D uncertain. CDR1 is SGHTA and CDR2 is FQGNSA in the germline V gene. Trimming took 1 base from V and 7 from J, leaving 13 bases between them. CDR3 length equals 14 residues. The CDR3 loop is CASSLGSSPGTQYF. For the CDR3, the DNA is TGTGCCAGCAGCTTAGGTAGCAGCCCGGGGACCCAGTACTTC.

The rearrangement joins TRBV27 to TRBJ2-2, with a possible D match to TRBD2 (5 bases). V was trimmed by 8 bases and J by 1 base, leaving 11 bases between them. CDR3 length equals 14 residues. In germline, CDR1 is MNHEY, CDR2 SMNVEV (reference sequence). The CDR3, as DNA: TGTGCCAGCTCTCGGACTGGGAACACCGGGGAGCTGTTTTTT. Its protein product is CASSRTGNTGELFF.